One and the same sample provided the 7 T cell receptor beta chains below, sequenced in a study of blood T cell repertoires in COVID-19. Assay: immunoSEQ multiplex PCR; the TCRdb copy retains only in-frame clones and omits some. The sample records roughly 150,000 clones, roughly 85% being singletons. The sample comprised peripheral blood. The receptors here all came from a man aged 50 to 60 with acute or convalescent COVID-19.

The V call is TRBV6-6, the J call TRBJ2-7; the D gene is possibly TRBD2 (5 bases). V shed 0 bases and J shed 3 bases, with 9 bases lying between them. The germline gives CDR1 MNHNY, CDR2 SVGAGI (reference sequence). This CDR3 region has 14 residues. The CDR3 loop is CASSYSYGVYEQYF. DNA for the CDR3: TGTGCCAGCAGTTACTCGTACGGGGTCTACGAGCAGTACTTC.

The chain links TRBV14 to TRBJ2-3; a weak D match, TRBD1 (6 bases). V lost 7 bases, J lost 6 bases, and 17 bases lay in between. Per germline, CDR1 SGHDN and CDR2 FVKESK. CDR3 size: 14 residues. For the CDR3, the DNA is TGTGCCAGCACCCGGGCAACAGGGATCGATACGCAGTATTTT. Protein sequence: CASTRATGIDTQYF.

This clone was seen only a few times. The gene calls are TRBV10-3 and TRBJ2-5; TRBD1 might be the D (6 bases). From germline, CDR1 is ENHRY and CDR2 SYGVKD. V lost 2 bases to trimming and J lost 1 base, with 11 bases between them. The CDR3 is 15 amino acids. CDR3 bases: TGTGCCATCAGTGAGGCGTTAGGGGGCCAAGAGACCCAGTACTTC. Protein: CAISEALGGQETQYF.

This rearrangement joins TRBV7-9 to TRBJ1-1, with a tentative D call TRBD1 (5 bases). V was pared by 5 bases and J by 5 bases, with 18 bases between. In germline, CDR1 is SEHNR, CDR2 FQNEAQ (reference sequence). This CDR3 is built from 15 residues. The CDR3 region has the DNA TGTGCCAGCAGCCCCGGGACTTTAGGGAATACTGAAGCTTTCTTT. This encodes CASSPGTLGNTEAFF.

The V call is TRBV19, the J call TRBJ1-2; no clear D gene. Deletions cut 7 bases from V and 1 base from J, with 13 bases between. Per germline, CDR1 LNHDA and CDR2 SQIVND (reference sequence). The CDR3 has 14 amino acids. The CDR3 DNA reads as TGTGCCAGTACCCCCAGGTCTGATAACTATGGCTACACCTTC. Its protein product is CASTPRSDNYGYTF.

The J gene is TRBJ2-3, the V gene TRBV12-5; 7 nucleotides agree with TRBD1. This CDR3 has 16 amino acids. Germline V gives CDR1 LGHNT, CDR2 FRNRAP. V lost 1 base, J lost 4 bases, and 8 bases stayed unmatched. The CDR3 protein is CASGLGNRGSADTQYF. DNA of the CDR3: TGTGCTAGTGGTTTGGGGAACAGGGGTTCCGCAGATACGCAGTATTTT.

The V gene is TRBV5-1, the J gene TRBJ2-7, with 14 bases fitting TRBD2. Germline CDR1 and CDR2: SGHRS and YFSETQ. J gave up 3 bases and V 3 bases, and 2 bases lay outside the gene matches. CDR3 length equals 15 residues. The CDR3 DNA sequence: TGCGCCAGCAGCTGGGGACTAGCGGGGGACTACGAGCAGTACTTC. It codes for CASSWGLAGDYEQYF.